These 11 T cell receptor beta chains came from one sample sequenced in a study of cytomegalovirus exposure and HLA in healthy donors. 60 Vbeta and 13 Jbeta primers were used in PCR. The repertoire was sequenced with immunoSEQ multiplex PCR; TCRdb's copy has only in-frame clones and lacks some. The sample shows approximately 70,000 clones, roughly 80% of them seen only once. Sequencing was performed on PBMCs. These receptor sequences come from a woman aged 25 to 39 in good health and CMV-seronegative.

V gene TRBV27 combines with J gene TRBJ2-3; D uncertain. V lost 3 bases and J lost 6, with 7 bases in between. The CDR3 sequence is 12 residues long. Germline V gene sequence: CDR1 MNHEY, CDR2 SMNVEV (reference sequence). CDR3 bases: TGTGCCAGCAGTTTTGGTCAGGATACGCAGTATTTT. Amino acid sequence: CASSFGQDTQYF.

This clone was seen a few times. The chain couples TRBV5-1 to TRBJ1-4; D is possibly TRBD1 (6 bases). The V gene's germline CDR1 is SGHRS and CDR2 YFSETQ. V gave up 0 bases and J gave up 8 bases, with 11 bases separating them. This CDR3 spans 14 amino acids. The CDR3 spells CASSLGSGGEKLFF. The DNA of the CDR3 is TGCGCCAGCAGCTTGGGGTCGGGGGGCGAAAAACTGTTTTTT.

In its sample, this clone was seen a few times. V gene TRBV29-1 combines with J gene TRBJ2-3, with 7 bases fitting TRBD1. CDR3 length equals 14 residues. V lost 0 bases and J lost 0; bases outside the gene matches: 0. Looked up from germline, CDR1 is SQVTM and CDR2 is ANQGSEA. The CDR3 nucleotides are TGCAGCGTTGAAGACAGGGGGAGCACAGATACGCAGTATTTT. Its translation is CSVEDRGSTDTQYF.

The chain uses TRBV18 and TRBJ1-6, with 10 bases that match TRBD1. The CDR3 is 14 residues long. With V trimmed by 6 bases and J by 9 bases, 5 bases remained unmatched. Germline V CDR1 and CDR2: KGHSH, LQKENI. The CDR3 spells CASSEDRGGSPLHF. CDR3 DNA: TGTGCCAGCTCGGAGGACAGGGGGGGTTCACCCCTCCACTTT.

The chain links TRBV19 to TRBJ2-5, with a weak D call TRBD1 (7 bases). Trimming cost V 4 bases and J 4 bases, with 10 bases left between them. The CDR3 consists of 13 residues. CDR1 and CDR2 (germline): LNHDA, SQIVND (reference sequence). The CDR3 DNA is TGTGCCAGTAGTAGGGGGGACAGAGAGACCCAGTACTTC. As protein: CASSRGDRETQYF.

V is TRBV27 and J is TRBJ2-1; the match to TRBD2 covers 11 bases. CDR1 is MNHEY and CDR2 is SMNVEV in the germline V gene (reference sequence). The V gene end was trimmed by 5 bases and the J gene end by 2 bases; junction bases not matched to a gene: 5. The CDR3 has 16 amino acids. CDR3 region: CASSPLAGGPYNEQFF. The CDR3 DNA follows: TGTGCCAGCAGTCCGTTAGCGGGGGGGCCCTACAATGAGCAGTTCTTC.

The chain employs TRBV28 and TRBJ2-3; 15 positions match TRBD2. J lost 4 bases, V lost 5 bases, and 16 bases had no gene match. CDR3 size: 20 residues. Germline V lookup: CDR1 MDHEN, CDR2 SYDVKM. The CDR3 DNA follows: TGTGCCAGCAGTCGCCTCGGGACTAGCGGGGGGTCGTTGGCCTCAGATACGCAGTATTTT. Amino acid sequence: CASSRLGTSGGSLASDTQYF.

The chain joins TRBV19 to TRBJ2-1; TRBD2 agrees at 12 bases. The CDR3 contains 15 residues. Germline V lookup: CDR1 LNHDA, CDR2 SQIVND (reference sequence). V shed 4 bases and J 9 bases; nucleotides not matched to a gene: 7. The CDR3 loop is CASSRGLAGLSEQFF. CDR3 DNA sequence: TGTGCCAGTAGTAGGGGACTAGCGGGTTTAAGTGAGCAGTTCTTC.

The rearrangement joins TRBV20-1 to TRBJ1-1; possible D gene TRBD1, 5 bases. Germline assignment: CDR1 DFQATT and CDR2 SNEGSKA (reference sequence). CDR3 size: 11 residues. V was trimmed by 4 bases and J by 6 bases, leaving 9 bases between them. The DNA of the CDR3 is TGCAGTGCTACAGGGTCGGCTGAAGCTTTCTTT. Translating it yields CSATGSAEAFF.

The V gene is TRBV30, the J gene TRBJ2-1; TRBD1 agrees at 11 bases. J was trimmed by 5 bases and V by 5 bases; bases with no gene match: 5. Germline lookup yields CDR1 GTSNPN and CDR2 SVGIG (reference sequence). CDR3 size: 14 residues. DNA of the CDR3: TGTGCCTGGGCTCGGGACAGGGGGAACAATGAGCAGTTCTTC. It encodes CAWARDRGNNEQFF.

V usage is TRBV5-6 and J usage is TRBJ1-2; possible D gene TRBD1, 6 bases. There are 14 residues in the CDR3. The germline V gene encodes CDR1 SGHDT and CDR2 YYEEEE. V lost 0 bases and J 8 bases, leaving 14 bases between the germline ends. CDR3 DNA: TGTGCCAGCAGCTTGGACAGGGCTGGCGTGGGCTACACCTTC. Translation: CASSLDRAGVGYTF.